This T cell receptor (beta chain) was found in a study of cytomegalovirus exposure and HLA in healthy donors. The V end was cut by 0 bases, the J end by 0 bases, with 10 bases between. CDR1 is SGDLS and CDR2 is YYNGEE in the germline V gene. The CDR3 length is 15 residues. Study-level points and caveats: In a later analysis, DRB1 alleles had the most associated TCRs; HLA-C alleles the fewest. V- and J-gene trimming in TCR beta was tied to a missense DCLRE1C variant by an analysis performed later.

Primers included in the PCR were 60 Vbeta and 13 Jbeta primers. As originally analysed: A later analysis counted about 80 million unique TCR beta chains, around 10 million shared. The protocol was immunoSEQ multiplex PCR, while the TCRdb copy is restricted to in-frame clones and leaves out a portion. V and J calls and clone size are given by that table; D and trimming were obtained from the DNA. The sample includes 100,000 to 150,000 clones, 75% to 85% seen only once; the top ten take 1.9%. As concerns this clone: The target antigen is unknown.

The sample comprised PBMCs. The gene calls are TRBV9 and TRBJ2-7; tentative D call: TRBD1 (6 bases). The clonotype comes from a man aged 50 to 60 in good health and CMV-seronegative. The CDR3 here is CASSVGQASSYEQYF. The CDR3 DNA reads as TGTGCCAGCAGCGTAGGACAGGCGAGCTCCTACGAGCAGTACTTC.